These 8 T cell receptor beta chains were sequenced from one sample in a study of shared clonotypes between healthy human individuals. Libraries were prepared by immunoSEQ multiplex PCR; TCRdb keeps only in-frame clonotypes and omits some of them. The table has roughly 2,500,000 clones, approximately 93% seen once; the top ten hold roughly 0.36%. Sample: naive CD4+ T cells from PBMCs. Subset reported: CD45RA+ positively selected. The receptors shown here come from a man younger than 30 in good health. Some clones in this sample may be carry-over from other donors' samples.

The chain couples TRBV6-1 to TRBJ2-7; D is possibly TRBD1 or TRBD2 (5 bases each). CDR1 is MNHNS, CDR2 SASEGT, per germline. V was shortened by 5 bases and J by 2 bases, with 13 bases between the two germline ends. The CDR3 length is 14 residues. As DNA, the CDR3 is TGTGCCAGCAGTACTCGGGACGGCACCTACGAGCAGTACTTC. This translates into CASSTRDGTYEQYF.

This chain joins TRBV28 and TRBJ2-1, with 9 bases fitting TRBD2. The CDR3 runs to 15 residues. Germline CDR1 MDHEN, CDR2 SYDVKM. Trimming took 3 bases from V and 9 from J; bases not matched to a gene: 9. The CDR3 protein is CASSFTGTSKGEQFF. CDR3 sequence (DNA): TGTGCCAGCAGTTTCACCGGGACTAGCAAGGGTGAGCAGTTCTTC. Supplemented by reference TRBV28 and TRBJ2-1, the full variable domain reads DVKVTQSSRYLVKRTGEKVFLECVQDMDHENMFWYRQDPGLGLRLIYFSYDVKMKEKGDIPEGYSVSREKKERFSLILESASTNQTSMYLCASSFTGTSKGEQFFGPGTRLTVL.

The chain is built from TRBV6-5 and TRBJ2-7; tentatively, D is TRBD2 (5 bases). Trimming removed 5 bases from V and 3 bases from J, with 14 bases in between. The germline V gene has CDR1 MNHEY and CDR2 SVGAGI. The CDR3 totals 14 residues. The CDR3 DNA follows: TGTGCCAGCAGTGAGAGCGGAGCCCTCTACGAGCAGTACTTC. This encodes CASSESGALYEQYF.

V is TRBV10-3 and J is TRBJ1-5; D is possibly TRBD1 (5 bases). There are 15 residues in the CDR3. V lost 2 bases to trimming and J lost 0 bases, with 8 bases between them. Germline lookup yields CDR1 ENHRY and CDR2 SYGVKD. The CDR3 coding sequence is TGTGCCATCAGTGAGCGGGGGGATAGCAATCAGCCCCAGCATTTT. It yields the protein CAISERGDSNQPQHF.

V gene TRBV5-1 combines with J gene TRBJ2-1; 7 nucleotides match TRBD1. The CDR3 contains 14 residues. With 0 bases clipped from V and 7 bases from J, the junction kept 4 bases outside the gene matches. Germline CDR1 is SGHRS and CDR2 is YFSETQ. The CDR3 sequence: CASSLGYRGNEQFF. The DNA for the CDR3 is TGCGCCAGCAGCTTGGGCTACAGGGGTAATGAGCAGTTCTTC.

The chain joins TRBV27 to TRBJ2-2; TRBD1 matches 8 bases. The CDR3 extends over 17 amino acids. Trimming took 5 bases from V and 0 from J; bases not matched to a gene: 8. CDR1 is MNHEY and CDR2 is SMNVEV in the germline V gene (reference sequence). The CDR3 is CASSRFGQGSNTGELFF. The CDR3 DNA reads TGTGCCAGCAGTCGATTTGGACAGGGATCGAACACCGGGGAGCTGTTTTTT.

The genes are TRBV7-9 and TRBJ1-2; 10 bases are shared with TRBD1. Germline loops: CDR1 SEHNR, CDR2 FQNEAQ (reference sequence). Unmatched junction bases numbered 4, after V lost 5 bases and J lost 4 bases. This CDR3 has 14 residues. The DNA for the CDR3 is TGTGCCAGCAGCCGGGACAGGGGTGGCTATGGCTACACCTTC. Translated, it gives CASSRDRGGYGYTF. Supplemented by reference TRBV7-9 and TRBJ1-2, the full variable domain reads DTGVSQNPRHKITKRGQNVTFRCDPISEHNRLYWYRQTLGQGPEFLTYFQNEAQLEKSRLLSDRFSAERPKGSFSTLEIQRTEQGDSAMYLCASSRDRGGYGYTFGSGTRLTVV.

The rearrangement joins TRBV19 to TRBJ2-3; D gene uncertain. Trimming removed 1 base from V and 6 bases from J, with 8 bases in between. CDR1 is LNHDA, CDR2 SQIVND, per germline (reference sequence). This CDR3 has 13 amino acids. The CDR3 sequence: CASSIGRADTQYF. The CDR3 bases are TGTGCCAGTAGTATAGGCCGGGCGGATACGCAGTATTTT.